This T cell receptor (beta chain) was captured by sequencing in a study of CD8 T cells in ankylosing spondylitis. This clonotype was observed many times. TCRdb ran MiXCR on the 5' RACE reads and lists one entry per CDR3 protein. The data contain about 69,000 distinct CDR3 sequences, about 5.2% of them singletons. Germline loops: CDR1 MNHEY, CDR2 SVGAGI. The CDR3 length is 15 residues. Trimming removed 6 bases from V and 3 bases from J, with 14 bases in between. The sample consisted of blood, either unsorted or a sorted T cell fraction (not recorded which). The chain uses TRBV6-5 and TRBJ2-2; D is perhaps TRBD1 (5 bases). The receptor's source is a male donor with ankylosing spondylitis or in good health (not recorded which). The CDR3 loop is CASSFGRVHTGELFF. In DNA, the CDR3 is TGTGCCAGCAGCTTCGGCAGGGTTCACACCGGGGAGCTGTTTTTT.